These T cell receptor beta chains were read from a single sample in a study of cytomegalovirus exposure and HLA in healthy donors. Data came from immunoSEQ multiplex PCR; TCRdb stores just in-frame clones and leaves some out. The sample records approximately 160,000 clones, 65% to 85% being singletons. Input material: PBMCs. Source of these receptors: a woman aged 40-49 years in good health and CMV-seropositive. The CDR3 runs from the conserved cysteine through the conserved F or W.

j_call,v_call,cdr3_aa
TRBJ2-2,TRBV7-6,CASSLGQASNTGELFF
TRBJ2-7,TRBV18,CASSPEAGEQYF
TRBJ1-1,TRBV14,CASSSDRYTEAFF
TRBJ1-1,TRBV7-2,CASSPREGGGAFF
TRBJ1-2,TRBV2,CASRPDSYSYGYTF
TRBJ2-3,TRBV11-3,CASSLAGRTDTQYF
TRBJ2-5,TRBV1,CTSIKTETSGIVGPETQYF
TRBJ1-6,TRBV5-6,CASSLSGRAYSPLHF
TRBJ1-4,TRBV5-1,CASSPTGDLNEKLFF
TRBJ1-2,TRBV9,CASSVAAGAGYTF
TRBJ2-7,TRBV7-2,CASSLVAGGGYEQYF
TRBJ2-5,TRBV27,CASSFTLASRTQYF
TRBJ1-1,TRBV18,CASSRGQNTEAFF
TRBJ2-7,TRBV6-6,CASAGGLYEQYF
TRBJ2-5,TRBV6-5,CASKYGRTPQETQYF
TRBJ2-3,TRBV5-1,CASSSGGLTDTQYF
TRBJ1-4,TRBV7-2,CASSRRGGDNEKLFF
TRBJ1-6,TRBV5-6,CASSSRFSNSPLHF
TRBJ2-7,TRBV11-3,CASSQTGVEQYF
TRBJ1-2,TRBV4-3,CASSQDDRGYGYTF
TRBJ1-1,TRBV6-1,CASRSQGLTEAFF
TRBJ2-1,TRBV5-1,CASSLTSGSSYNEQFF
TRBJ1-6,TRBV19,CASSPGLYSPLHF
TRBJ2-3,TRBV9,CASSVLGGSGRLTDTQYF
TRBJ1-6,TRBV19,CASTGTGRASPLHF
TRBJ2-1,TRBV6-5,CASSPVAGGENEQFF
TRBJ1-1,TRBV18,CASSRDREAFF
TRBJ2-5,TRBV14,CASSRGQRETQYF
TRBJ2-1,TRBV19,CASSIQLAGGNEQFF
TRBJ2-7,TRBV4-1,CASSQDQGTGTYEQYF
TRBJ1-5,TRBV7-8,CASSLAEGRISNQPQHF
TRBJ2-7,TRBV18,CASSPPGQGYWEQYF
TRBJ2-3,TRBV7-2,CASSLEPPRSGDTDTQYF
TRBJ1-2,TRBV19,CASSHDRVYGYTF
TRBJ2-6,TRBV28,CASTEGAGANVLTF
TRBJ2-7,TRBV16,CASSRLAGGFNPLYEQYF
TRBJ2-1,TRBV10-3,CAIRDYGGRAAEQFF
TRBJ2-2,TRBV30,CAWSVTVGGELFF
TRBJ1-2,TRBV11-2,CASSFNRGLNYGYTF
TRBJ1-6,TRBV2,CASSGANNNSPLHF
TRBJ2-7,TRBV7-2,CASSSSGIPAGRYF
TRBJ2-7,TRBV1,CTSSPLTSGGGDEQYF
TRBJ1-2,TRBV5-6,CASSSGQGDYGYTF
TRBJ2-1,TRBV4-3,CASSQVISSSYNEQFF
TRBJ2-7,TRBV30,CAWSVQMAGEQYF
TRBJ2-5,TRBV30,CAWAPGETQYF
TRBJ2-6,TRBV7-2,CASSLVRGDSGANVLTF
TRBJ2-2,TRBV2,CASSTFLASVTGELFF
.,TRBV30,CACETGTNSYEQYF
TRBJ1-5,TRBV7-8,CASSLEGGNSNQPQHF
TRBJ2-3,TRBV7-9,CASSLVRASTDTQYF
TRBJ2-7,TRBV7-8,CASSPWTGSSYEQYF
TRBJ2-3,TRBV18,CASSPFYTGLDTDTQYF
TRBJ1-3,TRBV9,CASSPGQGTNTIYF
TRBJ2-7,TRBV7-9,CASTSGYEQYF
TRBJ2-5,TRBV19,CASSPRGRGGQETQYF
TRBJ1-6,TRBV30,CAWSSGRNSPLHF
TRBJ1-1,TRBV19,CASSIGQPLNTEAFF